The next 30 T cell receptor beta chains were all read from a single sample in a study of CD8 T cells in ankylosing spondylitis. Findings and limits, study-wide: A TCR beta motif made of fewer than ten highly homologous variants seemed typical of ankylosing spondylitis blood.

MiXCR, applied by TCRdb to the 5' RACE reads, yields one record per CDR3 protein. The table records some 240,000 distinct CDR3 sequences, approximately 7.3% of them present only once. Which antigens these TCRs recognize remains unknown. The sample consisted of blood, either unsorted or a sorted T cell fraction (not recorded which). The receptor source for this set is a male donor with ankylosing spondylitis.

The gene calls are TRBV4-1 and TRBJ2-2, with TRBD2 matching 8 bases. Trimming took 3 bases from V and 4 from J; bases not matched to a gene: 13. CDR1 and CDR2 (germline): MGHRA, YSYEKL. This CDR3 is 18 amino acids long. The CDR3 here is CASSQMGPGLEGTGELFF. The CDR3 DNA sequence: TGCGCCAGCAGCCAGATGGGCCCGGGACTAGAAGGCACCGGGGAGCTGTTTTTT.

This clonotype was observed at least ten times. The chain links TRBV7-2 to TRBJ2-1; 7 nucleotides align to TRBD1. CDR3 size: 13 residues. After removal of 6 bases from V and 5 bases from J, the junction contained 4 bases not matched to a gene. Germline lookup yields CDR1 SGHTA and CDR2 FQGNSA. The CDR3 spells CASRHGTDNEQFF. CDR3 DNA sequence: TGTGCCAGCAGGCACGGGACAGACAATGAGCAGTTCTTC. The variable domain in full, with the rest retrieved from reference TRBV7-2 and TRBJ2-1, is GAGVSQSPSNKVTEKGKDVELRCDPISGHTALYWYRQSLGQGLEFLIYFQGNSAPDKSGLPSDRFSAERTGGSVSTLTIQRTQQEDSAVYLCASRHGTDNEQFFGPGTRLTVL.

The sample holds a few counts of this clonotype. The V call is TRBV15, the J call TRBJ1-1; unclear D gene. The germline V and J ends were trimmed by 1 base and 2 bases, with 11 bases remaining between them. Germline V gene data show CDR1 as LNHNV and CDR2 as YYDKDF (reference sequence). CDR3 length: 15 amino acids. CDR3 in amino acids: CATSRARDLNTEAFF. The DNA of the CDR3 is TGTGCCACCAGCAGAGCTCGCGACCTTAACACTGAAGCTTTCTTT.

This clonotype was picked up many times. The chain employs TRBV7-9 and TRBJ1-3, with D uncertain. V gave up 5 bases and J gave up 8 bases, with 10 bases separating them. CDR3 length: 12 amino acids. Per the germline V gene, CDR1 is SEHNR and CDR2 is FQNEAQ (reference sequence). This CDR3 reads CASSPNRDTIYF. Here the CDR3 DNA reads TGTGCCAGCAGCCCGAACCGGGACACCATATATTTT. Based on the CDR3 plus reference TRBV7-9 and TRBJ1-3, the full variable domain is DTGVSQNPRHKITKRGQNVTFRCDPISEHNRLYWYRQTLGQGPEFLTYFQNEAQLEKSRLLSDRFSAERPKGSFSTLEIQRTEQGDSAMYLCASSPNRDTIYFGEGSWLTVV.

This clonotype has more than one count but fewer than ten. This sequence joins TRBV9 and TRBJ2-3, with unresolved D. The CDR3 covers 14 residues. In germline, CDR1 is SGDLS, CDR2 YYNGEE. V lost 0 bases, J lost 0 bases, and 5 bases lay in between. The CDR3: CASSVAGSTDTQYF. CDR3 coding DNA: TGTGCCAGCAGCGTAGCCGGCAGCACAGATACGCAGTATTTT.

The genes are TRBV27 and TRBJ2-1, with D perhaps matching TRBD1 (5 bases). The CDR3 is 12 residues long. Germline V CDR1 and CDR2: MNHEY, SMNVEV (reference sequence). V was trimmed by 7 bases and J by 5 bases, leaving 9 bases between them. The CDR3 sequence is CASKTGDNEQFF. The CDR3 region has the DNA TGTGCCAGCAAAACAGGAGACAATGAGCAGTTCTTC.

This clonotype was seen at least ten times. The rearrangement uses TRBV4-3 and TRBJ2-1; 11 bases are shared with TRBD2. Per germline, CDR1 LGHNA and CDR2 YSLEER. Trimming took 2 bases from V and 9 from J; bases not matched to a gene: 9. CDR3 size: 16 residues. CDR3 region: CASSQSTSGKVGEQFF. CDR3 DNA sequence: TGCGCCAGCAGCCAATCGACTAGCGGGAAAGTCGGTGAGCAGTTCTTC.

This clonotype was picked up many times. The DNA of the CDR3 is TGTGCCAGCAGTTACGGGCGGACTAGCGGGTCCTACGAGCAGTACTTC. It specifies CASSYGRTSGSYEQYF. V usage is TRBV6-2 or TRBV6-3 and J usage is TRBJ2-7, with TRBD2 identical over 11 bases. V trimming: 2 bases; J trimming: 1 base; junction bases outside the gene matches: 4. Germline CDR1 and CDR2: MNHEY and SVGEGT. The CDR3 extends over 16 amino acids.

This clonotype was recorded at least ten times. The rearrangement links TRBV4-3 to TRBJ2-3; perhaps TRBD1 as D (5 bases). Trimming shortened V by 4 bases and J by 0 bases, and 17 bases separated the two germline ends. The CDR3 covers 17 residues. CDR1 is LGHNA and CDR2 is YSLEER in the germline V gene. The DNA of the CDR3 is TGCGCCAGCAGCCTCTTCAGGACACTCCCTAGCACAGATACGCAGTATTTT. Translating it yields CASSLFRTLPSTDTQYF.

The chain couples TRBV9 to TRBJ2-1; D tentatively fits TRBD1 or TRBD2 (6 bases each). V lost 0 bases and J lost 7, with 14 bases in between. The CDR3 has 15 residues. From germline, CDR1 is SGDLS and CDR2 YYNGEE. The chain's CDR3 is CASSVGGAGGNEQFF. CDR3 coding DNA: TGTGCCAGCAGCGTAGGGGGGGCAGGTGGAAATGAGCAGTTCTTC.

The table lists this clonotype with a few counts. The DNA for the CDR3 is TGTGCCAGCTCACTAGGACAGGTCTACGAGCAGTACTTC. Amino acids: CASSLGQVYEQYF. The chain employs TRBV18 and TRBJ2-7; 7 nucleotides agree with TRBD1. V gave up 4 bases and J gave up 3 bases; unmatched junction bases: 3. The CDR3 has 13 residues. CDR1 and CDR2 from the germline V gene are KGHSH and LQKENI.

This clonotype came up a few times. The J gene is TRBJ2-1, the V gene TRBV7-8; 13 bases align to TRBD2. The germline V gene has CDR1 SGHVS and CDR2 FQNEAQ. This CDR3 comprises 17 residues. V was pared by 5 bases and J by 0 bases, with 4 bases of the junction left unmatched. This CDR3 reads CASSVRTSGSSYNEQFF. The CDR3 coding sequence is TGTGCCAGCAGCGTGCGGACTAGCGGGAGCTCCTACAATGAGCAGTTCTTC.

This clonotype was seen ten or more times. The rearrangement joins TRBV15 to TRBJ2-1, with 10 bases matching TRBD2. CDR1 and CDR2 from the germline V gene are LNHNV and YYDKDF (reference sequence). The CDR3 spans 15 residues. Trimming took 5 bases from V and 7 from J; bases not matched to a gene: 8. In DNA form, the CDR3 reads TGTGCCACCAGCGTAGCGGGGGGACCTTTAAATGAGCAGTTCTTC. Translation: CATSVAGGPLNEQFF.

This clonotype was seen only a few times. V and J are TRBV12-3 or TRBV12-4 and TRBJ2-7, with 12 bases matching TRBD1. J lost 7 bases, V lost 5 bases, and 12 bases had no gene match. CDR3 size: 16 residues. The CDR3 region has the DNA TGTGCCAGCAGTCATAGATCCGGGACAGGGGGCCCGGAGCAGTACTTC. It codes for CASSHRSGTGGPEQYF.

In its sample, this clonotype was seen many times. This sequence joins TRBV5-6 and TRBJ1-1; 9 bases are shared with TRBD1. Germline lookup yields CDR1 SGHDT and CDR2 YYEEEE. V was clipped by 3 bases and J by 6 bases; unmatched bases: 6. The CDR3 loop spans 14 amino acids. CDR3 DNA: TGTGCCAGCAGCTCCGGACAGGGGTTGGCTGAAGCTTTCTTT. It specifies CASSSGQGLAEAFF.

This clonotype was counted at least ten times. J is TRBJ1-2 and V is TRBV13; TRBD1 is a possible D gene (6 bases). CDR1 and CDR2 (germline): PRHDT, FYEKMQ (reference sequence). This CDR3 is 15 amino acids long. V was shortened by 3 bases and J by 4 bases, with 15 bases between the two germline ends. The CDR3 loop is CASSLADSRSYGYTF. The CDR3 DNA follows: TGTGCCAGCAGCTTGGCGGACAGCCGATCCTATGGCTACACCTTC.

This clonotype was counted between two and nine times. The chain combines TRBV6-5 with TRBJ2-3; D is perhaps TRBD1 (5 bases). The CDR3 consists of 14 residues. CDR1 and CDR2 (germline): MNHEY, SVGAGI. V was clipped by 2 bases and J by 0 bases, with 6 bases between them. CDR3 amino acids: CASSYDSSTDTQYF. Here the CDR3 DNA reads TGTGCCAGCAGTTACGACAGCAGCACAGATACGCAGTATTTT.

CDR3 DNA: TGTGCCAGCAGCTTTGGGACTCCCGGGGAGCTGTTTTTT. This sequence encodes CASSFGTPGELFF. V is TRBV7-9 and J is TRBJ2-2; weak D call: TRBD2 (6 bases). Germline CDR1 and CDR2: SEHNR and FQNEAQ (reference sequence). This CDR3 region has 13 residues. The V and J ends lost 3 bases and 6 bases respectively, with 8 bases between them.

This clonotype turned up a few times. The chain is built from TRBV4-2 and TRBJ2-7; 13 nucleotides line up with TRBD2. CDR3 length equals 15 residues. Germline V gene data show CDR1 as LGHNA and CDR2 as YNFKEQ. The J segment lost 4 bases and the V segment lost 1 base, leaving 1 base of the junction unmatched. The CDR3, as DNA: TGTGCCAGCAGCCAAGGGACTAGCGGGGGTTACGAGCAGTACTTC. Its translation is CASSQGTSGGYEQYF.

This clonotype came up many times. This chain uses TRBV28 with TRBJ1-2; 9 bases are shared with TRBD1. The CDR3 runs 18 residues. The ends lost 6 bases at V and 5 bases at J; junction bases unmatched: 19. Germline V gene lookup returns CDR1 MDHEN and CDR2 SYDVKM. DNA for the CDR3: TGTGCCAGCAGCCCAGAACGCCCGACAGGGGGAGTCCTATATGGCTACACCTTC. It codes for CASSPERPTGGVLYGYTF.

This clonotype was picked up many times. This chain connects TRBV4-3 to TRBJ2-7; D unclear. This CDR3 comprises 13 residues. From germline, CDR1 is LGHNA and CDR2 YSLEER. Trimming removed 1 base at V and 1 base at J, with 5 bases between. The CDR3 loop reads CASSQARSYEQYF. For the CDR3, the DNA is TGCGCCAGCAGCCAAGCTAGATCCTACGAGCAGTACTTC.

This clonotype was found many times. The chain employs TRBV7-9 and TRBJ1-2; TRBD1 is a possible D gene (6 bases). CDR1 SEHNR and CDR2 FQNEAQ come from the germline V gene (reference sequence). Trimming removed 5 bases from V and 6 bases from J, with 13 bases in between. CDR3 length equals 13 residues. The CDR3 DNA reads as TGTGCCAGCAGCCTAGGGACACAGGATGGCTACACCTTC. Its protein is CASSLGTQDGYTF.

J is TRBJ2-6 and V is TRBV9; possibly TRBD2 for D (5 bases). The CDR3 has 17 amino acids. V lost 0 bases to trimming and J lost 4 bases, with 14 bases between them. CDR1 and CDR2 (germline): SGDLS, YYNGEE. CDR3 sequence: CASSVALRGSGANVLTF. CDR3 coding DNA: TGTGCCAGCAGCGTAGCCCTACGCGGGTCCGGGGCCAACGTCCTGACTTTC.

This clonotype was counted many times. CDR3 residues: CASSLPGLAEGNEQFF. The CDR3, as DNA: TGTGCCAGCAGCTTGCCAGGGCTAGCGGAGGGGAATGAGCAGTTCTTC. This chain connects TRBV11-2 to TRBJ2-1; the match to TRBD2 covers 7 bases. The CDR3 has 16 residues. V was clipped by 3 bases and J by 7 bases; unmatched bases: 12. Germline V gene data show CDR1 as SGHAT and CDR2 as FQNNGV.

This clonotype was detected ten times or more. The CDR3 loop reads CASSPPGTGHYGYTF. In DNA, the CDR3 is TGTGCCAGCAGTCCCCCCGGGACAGGGCACTATGGCTACACCTTC. V gene TRBV7-9 combines with J gene TRBJ1-2, with 9 bases fitting TRBD1. The CDR3 spans 15 residues. V was pared by 6 bases and J by 3 bases, with 8 bases of the junction left unmatched. CDR1 is SEHNR and CDR2 is FQNEAQ in the germline V gene (reference sequence).

In this sample, this clonotype turned up many times. The chain recombines TRBV20-1 with TRBJ2-7; D gene ambiguous. The germline gives CDR1 DFQATT, CDR2 SNEGSKA (reference sequence). V lost 0 bases and J lost 0, with 15 bases in between. The CDR3 runs to 16 residues. CDR3 residues: CSARERDILPSYEQYF. The CDR3 coding sequence is TGCAGTGCTAGAGAGAGAGACATTCTCCCCTCCTACGAGCAGTACTTC.

This clonotype showed up many times. J is TRBJ2-7 and V is TRBV12-3 or TRBV12-4, with 7 nucleotides matching TRBD2. V dropped 8 bases and J dropped 4; count of bases not matched to a gene: 14. This CDR3 contains 15 residues. This CDR3 reads CASSWGGGPHYEQYF. The DNA for the CDR3 is TGTGCCAGCTCCTGGGGGGGAGGGCCTCATTACGAGCAGTACTTC.

This clonotype showed up many times. The V call is TRBV10-3, the J call TRBJ2-7; D not resolved. Germline CDR1 ENHRY, CDR2 SYGVKD. The CDR3 loop spans 16 amino acids. Trimming stripped 0 bases from V and 5 bases from J, with 17 bases between. CDR3 loop: CAISESRSHSTDEQYF. In DNA form, the CDR3 reads TGTGCCATCAGTGAGTCACGATCCCACAGTACCGACGAGCAGTACTTC.

This clonotype was counted many times. This chain connects TRBV27 to TRBJ2-6; the D gene is possibly TRBD2 (6 bases). Germline loops: CDR1 MNHEY, CDR2 SMNVEV (reference sequence). The CDR3 is 15 amino acids. Trimming took 2 bases from V and 3 from J, leaving 8 bases between them. CDR3 in amino acids: CASSLGGFGANVLTF. The CDR3 bases are TGTGCCAGCAGTTTAGGAGGGTTTGGGGCCAACGTCCTGACTTTC.

This clonotype occurred once. Here the CDR3 DNA reads TGTGCCAGCAGCAATCTAGCGGCGAGCACAGATACGCAGTATTTT. Amino acid sequence: CASSNLAASTDTQYF. The chain couples TRBV7-6 to TRBJ2-3, with TRBD2 matching 7 bases. After removal of 5 bases from V and 0 bases from J, the junction contained 5 bases not matched to a gene. Germline V gives CDR1 SGHVS, CDR2 FNYEAQ. The CDR3 consists of 15 residues.